Following are 6 T cell receptor beta chains from one sample sequenced in a study of blood T cell repertoires in COVID-19. The repertoire was sequenced with immunoSEQ multiplex PCR; TCRdb's copy has only in-frame clones and lacks some. The profile shows roughly 170,000 clones, about 72% of them singletons. The specimen was PBMCs or T cells enriched from blood (not recorded which). The receptors stem from a woman between 45 and 60 years old who had recovered from COVID-19.

CDR3: CASSLGTVNTEAFF. Written as DNA, the CDR3 is TGCGCCAGCAGCTTGGGCACAGTGAACACTGAAGCTTTCTTT. The V gene is TRBV5-1, the J gene TRBJ1-1; D remains ambiguous. Germline loops: CDR1 SGHRS, CDR2 YFSETQ. The germline V and J ends were trimmed by 0 bases and 0 bases, with 6 bases remaining between them. The CDR3 length is 14 residues.

The J gene is TRBJ1-3, the V gene TRBV28; no firm D call. CDR3 length: 12 residues. The ends were cut back, 3 bases at V and 4 bases at J, with 4 bases in the middle. The V gene's germline CDR1 is MDHEN and CDR2 SYDVKM. CDR3 sequence reads: CASSFMGNTIYF. In DNA, the CDR3 is TGTGCCAGCAGTTTCATGGGAAACACCATATATTTT.

The CDR3 nucleotides are TGTGCCAGCAGTAAGACCGGGACAGGGGTCTATGGCTACACCTTC. Translation: CASSKTGTGVYGYTF. The chain employs TRBV27 and TRBJ1-2, with 10 bases fitting TRBD1. Germline V gives CDR1 MNHEY, CDR2 SMNVEV (reference sequence). V lost 5 bases to trimming and J lost 4 bases; unmatched junction nucleotides: 7. The CDR3 length is 15 residues.

V and J are TRBV19 and TRBJ1-5; 7 nucleotides agree with TRBD1. Per the germline V gene, CDR1 is LNHDA and CDR2 is SQIVND (reference sequence). The CDR3 is 15 residues long. V lost 5 bases, J lost 10 bases, and 14 bases stayed unmatched. CDR3 amino acids: CASSEVEGASFPQHF. CDR3 DNA: TGTGCCAGTAGTGAGGTGGAGGGGGCGAGTTTTCCCCAGCATTTT.

The chain uses TRBV4-1 and TRBJ1-6, with D unresolved. The CDR3 has 15 amino acids. Per the germline V gene, CDR1 is MGHRA and CDR2 is YSYEKL. V was cut by 0 bases and J by 0 bases, with 3 bases left in between. CDR3 loop: CASSQDISYNSPLHF. The CDR3 DNA follows: TGCGCCAGCAGCCAAGACATCTCCTATAATTCACCCCTCCACTTT.

The chain couples TRBV20-1 to TRBJ2-1; TRBD2 aligns across 8 bases. The germline CDR1 and CDR2 sequences are DFQATT and SNEGSKA (reference sequence). Trimming cost V 3 bases and J 1 base; bases outside gene matches: 5. The CDR3 spans 15 residues. CDR3 region: CSASRGTRSYNEQFF. The CDR3 bases are TGCAGTGCTAGTCGTGGGACTAGATCCTACAATGAGCAGTTCTTC.